This T cell receptor beta chain was sequenced for a study of regulatory and conventional T cells in RAG deficiency. Findings and limits, study-wide: Sorted Omenn CD25-high CD127-low cells may not be bona fide Tregs. Shannon entropy fell and Simpson indices rose in RAG-deficient patients.

This clone is categorized as medium-sized. Its antigen is as yet unknown. Here immunoSEQ multiplex PCR was the method, and the copy in TCRdb shows in-frame clones only, minus some. The sample contains 8,500 or so clones, over 75% of which appear only once. The CDR3 runs 13 residues. The ends were cut back, 5 bases at V and 3 bases at J, with 10 bases in the middle. Germline V lookup: CDR1 LNHDA, CDR2 SQIVND (reference sequence). The same specimen was also included in a second study, on regulatory T cells. Per that study: The primer mix had 52 TRBV and 13 TRBJ primers. Patient repertoires had restricted TRB V-J pairs and skewed V and J usage, most in Tregs.

The chain joins TRBV19 to TRBJ1-1; D gene uncertain. The source material was CD8+ T cells sorted from blood. The receptor's source is a human donor in good health. The CDR3 here is CASSPDGYTEAFF. As DNA, the CDR3 is TGTGCCAGTAGTCCCGACGGATACACTGAAGCTTTCTTT.